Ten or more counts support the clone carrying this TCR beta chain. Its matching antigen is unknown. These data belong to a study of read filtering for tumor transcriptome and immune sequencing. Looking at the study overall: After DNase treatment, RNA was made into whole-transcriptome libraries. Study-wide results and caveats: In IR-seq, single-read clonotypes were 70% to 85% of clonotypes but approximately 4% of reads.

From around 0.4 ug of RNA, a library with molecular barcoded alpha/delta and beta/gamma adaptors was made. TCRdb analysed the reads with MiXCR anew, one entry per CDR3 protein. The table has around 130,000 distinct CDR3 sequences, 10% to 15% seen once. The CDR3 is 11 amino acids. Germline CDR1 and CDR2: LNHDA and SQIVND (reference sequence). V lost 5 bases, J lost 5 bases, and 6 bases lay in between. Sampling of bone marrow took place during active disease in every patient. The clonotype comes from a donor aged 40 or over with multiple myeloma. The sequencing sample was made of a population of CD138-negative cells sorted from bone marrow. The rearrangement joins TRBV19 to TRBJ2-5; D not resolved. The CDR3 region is CASSEMETQYF. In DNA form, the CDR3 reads TGTGCCAGTAGTGAGATGGAGACCCAGTACTTC.